One and the same sample provided the 30 T cell receptor beta chains below, sequenced in a study of cytomegalovirus exposure and HLA in healthy donors. The protocol was immunoSEQ multiplex PCR, while the TCRdb copy is restricted to in-frame clones and leaves out a portion. The table includes tens of thousands of clones, approximately 94% detected once. The sequenced material came from PBMCs. These receptors originate from a woman between 18 and 30 years old in good health and CMV-seronegative.

V is TRBV5-4 and J is TRBJ1-4; tentative D call: TRBD1 (6 bases). Trimming cost V 5 bases and J 6 bases, with 20 bases left between them. Germline assignment: CDR1 SGHNT and CDR2 YYREEE (reference sequence). CDR3 size: 16 residues. CDR3 bases: TGTGCCAGCAGTCAGGGGAAGAACGCAAAATATGAAAAACTGTTTTTT. Amino acids: CASSQGKNAKYEKLFF. The whole variable domain, remainder taken from reference TRBV5-4 and TRBJ1-4, is ETGVTQSPTHLIKTRGQQVTLRCSSQSGHNTVSWYQQALGQGPQFIFQYYREEENGRGNFPPRFSGLQFPNYSSELNVNALELDDSALYLCASSQGKNAKYEKLFFGSGTQLSVL.

The chain joins TRBV7-9 to TRBJ2-3; 7 bases fit TRBD2. V lost 7 bases to trimming and J lost 3 bases; unmatched junction nucleotides: 7. The CDR3 consists of 14 residues. Germline CDR1 SEHNR, CDR2 FQNEAQ (reference sequence). The CDR3, as DNA: TGTGCCAGCAACGCGGGGAGGGTAACAGATACGCAGTATTTT. Translation: CASNAGRVTDTQYF.

The chain carries TRBV29-1 and TRBJ1-5; a possible D gene is TRBD1 (6 bases). The germline CDR1 and CDR2 sequences are SQVTM and ANQGSEA. V lost 5 bases to trimming and J lost 10 bases, with 18 bases between them. CDR3 length equals 13 residues. CDR3 sequence: CSVTDSSGLPQHF. CDR3 bases: TGCAGCGTTACGGACAGTAGTGGTCTTCCCCAGCATTTT.

This chain uses TRBV4-2 with TRBJ1-5, with 7 positions matching TRBD1. CDR1 is LGHNA and CDR2 is YNFKEQ in the germline V gene. Germline trimming cut 1 base from V and 3 bases from J; bases unmatched to any gene: 6. The CDR3 spans 16 residues. As DNA, the CDR3 is TGTGCCAGCAGCCAAGGTGAGGGACAGTCCAATCAGCCCCAGCATTTT. It codes for CASSQGEGQSNQPQHF.

The V gene is TRBV16, the J gene TRBJ1-5, with D unresolved. Trimming left V 2 bases short and J 0 bases short, with 11 bases between. Per the germline V gene, CDR1 is KGHSY and CDR2 is FQNENV. The length of the CDR3 is 16 residues. CDR3 DNA sequence: TGTGCCAGCAGCCAACAAGGACTGTATAGCAATCAGCCCCAGCATTTT. It specifies CASSQQGLYSNQPQHF.

As concerns this clone: Relative to the germline gene, one junction end is altered; a read error may explain this. V and J are TRBV6-1 and TRBJ1-2; 7 nucleotides match TRBD1. Germline V gene sequence: CDR1 MNHNS, CDR2 SASEGT. This CDR3 is 9 amino acids long. CDR3 protein: CASSPGQIF. CDR3 bases: TGTGCCAGCAGCCCGGGACAGATTTTC.

This clone has just one count. This chain links TRBV6-5 with TRBJ1-3; D is unresolved. V lost 4 bases, J lost 7 bases, and 17 bases lay in between. CDR3 length: 15 amino acids. Germline V gene sequence: CDR1 MNHEY, CDR2 SVGAGI. The DNA of the CDR3 is TGTGCCAGCAGTTCCCGCCAGGCGGGGTCCAACACCATATATTTT. Amino acid sequence: CASSSRQAGSNTIYF.

V gene TRBV25-1 combines with J gene TRBJ2-7; TRBD1 agrees at 7 bases. The germline V gene has CDR1 MGHDK and CDR2 SYGVNS. This CDR3 comprises 16 residues. With V trimmed by 8 bases and J by 0 bases, 13 bases remained unmatched. The CDR3 sequence: CASAQRQGVSSYEQYF. The CDR3 coding sequence is TGTGCCAGCGCCCAGCGCCAGGGGGTGAGCTCCTACGAGCAGTACTTC.

The chain couples TRBV19 to TRBJ2-2; maybe TRBD1 (6 bases). Germline V gene lookup returns CDR1 LNHDA and CDR2 SQIVND (reference sequence). With 4 bases removed from V and 6 bases from J, the gap between germline ends came to 12 bases. The CDR3 length is 14 residues. CDR3 coding DNA: TGTGCCAGTAGTAGAAACAGGGCCGCCGGGGAGCTGTTTTTT. Protein sequence: CASSRNRAAGELFF.

V usage is TRBV5-4 and J usage is TRBJ1-6; no clear D. Germline V gives CDR1 SGHNT, CDR2 YYREEE (reference sequence). Trimming cost V 0 bases and J 7 bases, with 8 bases left between them. This CDR3 comprises 14 residues. CDR3 nucleotide sequence: TGTGCCAGCAGCTTGGAACAGATAAATTCACCCCTCCACTTT. This encodes CASSLEQINSPLHF.

V usage is TRBV19 and J usage is TRBJ1-5; a weak D match, TRBD1 (6 bases). This CDR3 is built from 16 residues. Trimming removed 6 bases at V and 0 bases at J, with 15 bases between. CDR1 and CDR2 from the germline V gene are LNHDA and SQIVND (reference sequence). The CDR3 loop reads CASRGRGVYSNQPQHF. The CDR3 DNA follows: TGTGCCAGTAGAGGGAGGGGGGTTTATAGCAATCAGCCCCAGCATTTT.

This rearrangement joins TRBV6-5 to TRBJ2-5; 11 nucleotides align to TRBD2. V shed 6 bases and J 7 bases; nucleotides not matched to a gene: 10. This CDR3 comprises 15 residues. Germline V lookup: CDR1 MNHEY, CDR2 SVGAGI. Here the CDR3 reads CASSPSGGTLGTQYF. CDR3 nucleotide sequence: TGTGCCAGCAGCCCTAGCGGGGGGACTCTTGGGACCCAGTACTTC.

The chain carries TRBV2 and TRBJ1-2; 12 bases match TRBD1. The CDR3 is made up of 16 amino acids. J was trimmed by 5 bases and V by 3 bases; bases with no gene match: 7. Germline loops: CDR1 SNHLY, CDR2 FYNNEI. The CDR3 protein is CASSDGGQGAEYGYTF. In DNA form, the CDR3 reads TGTGCCAGCAGTGACGGGGGACAGGGGGCAGAGTATGGCTACACCTTC.

The rearrangement joins TRBV5-6 to TRBJ2-1, with 13 bases fitting TRBD2. The CDR3 spans 17 residues. Germline values: CDR1 SGHDT, CDR2 YYEEEE. V lost 4 bases and J lost 5; bases outside the gene matches: 9. CDR3 protein: CASSQPSGLAGNNEQFF. The CDR3 region has the DNA TGTGCCAGCAGCCAACCTTCGGGACTAGCGGGGAACAATGAGCAGTTCTTC.

Remarks on this clone: At one end the junction does not follow the germline gene, possibly because of a read error. The chain couples TRBV7-7 to TRBJ2-2; D ambiguous. Germline V gene sequence: CDR1 SSHAT, CDR2 FNYEAQ (reference sequence). The CDR3 is made up of 14 amino acids. CDR3 in amino acids: CASSFSRDTGELFF. The DNA for the CDR3 is TGTGCTAGCAGCTTTTCACGGGACACCGGGGAGCTGTTTTTT. The variable domain in full, completed from reference TRBV7-7 and TRBJ2-2, reads GAGVSQSPRYKVTKRGQDVTLRCDPISSHATLYWYQQALGQGPEFLTYFNYEAQPDKSGLPSDRFSAERPEGSISTLTIQRTEQRDSAMYRCASSFSRDTGELFFGEGSRLTVL.

The CDR3 protein is CASMFHSFGELFF. The CDR3 DNA follows: TGTGCCAGCATGTTTCACTCCTTCGGGGAGCTGTTTTTT. The chain combines TRBV6-6 with TRBJ2-2, with D hard to call. The CDR3 consists of 13 residues. Trimming removed 7 bases at V and 7 bases at J, with 13 bases between. The V gene's germline CDR1 is MNHNY and CDR2 SVGAGI (reference sequence).

V and J are TRBV7-6 and TRBJ2-1; 8 bases agree with TRBD2. Looked up from germline, CDR1 is SGHVS and CDR2 is FNYEAQ. V was clipped by 4 bases and J by 7 bases; unmatched bases: 12. The CDR3 consists of 16 residues. CDR3 region: CASSWSRGGRGNEQFF. The CDR3 nucleotides are TGTGCCAGCAGCTGGAGCCGGGGGGGCCGGGGGAATGAGCAGTTCTTC.

This chain connects TRBV13 to TRBJ2-1; D is undetermined. Trimming removed 6 bases from V and 3 bases from J, with 12 bases in between. The CDR3 runs 14 residues. Germline-derived CDR1 and CDR2 are PRHDT and FYEKMQ (reference sequence). The CDR3 is CASSDSTLYNEQFF. CDR3 coding DNA: TGTGCCAGCAGTGACTCCACCCTCTACAATGAGCAGTTCTTC. The full variable domain, with the rest looked up from reference TRBV13 and TRBJ2-1, is AAGVIQSPRHLIKEKRETATLKCYPIPRHDTVYWYQQGPGQDPQFLISFYEKMQSDKGSIPDRFSAQQFSDYHSELNMSSLELGDSALYFCASSDSTLYNEQFFGPGTRLTVL.

The J gene is TRBJ2-2, the V gene TRBV7-9, with 8 bases that match TRBD1. Germline V CDR1 and CDR2: SEHNR, FQNEAQ (reference sequence). The ends lost 5 bases at V and 0 bases at J; junction bases unmatched: 8. The CDR3 covers 17 residues. The CDR3 loop reads CASSARRTGPNTGELFF. CDR3 sequence (DNA): TGTGCCAGCAGCGCCCGACGGACAGGGCCGAACACCGGGGAGCTGTTTTTT.

The rearrangement links TRBV7-2 to TRBJ2-1; D is unclear. This CDR3 contains 14 residues. Per germline, CDR1 SGHTA and CDR2 FQGNSA. Trimming took 2 bases from V and 2 from J, leaving 7 bases between them. CDR3: CASSLLGPYNEQFF. DNA for the CDR3: TGTGCCAGCAGCTTACTCGGTCCCTACAATGAGCAGTTCTTC.

As DNA, the CDR3 is TGTGCCAGTATTGCCGACATCGGGATGCGGCCCCAGCATTTT. Protein: CASIADIGMRPQHF. The rearrangement joins TRBV19 to TRBJ1-5; D unclear. Germline V CDR1 and CDR2: LNHDA, SQIVND (reference sequence). The CDR3 runs to 14 residues. V was cut by 7 bases and J by 9 bases, with 19 bases left in between.

The chain couples TRBV5-1 to TRBJ1-2; 7 bases line up with TRBD1. Germline V gene data show CDR1 as SGHRS and CDR2 as YFSETQ. The CDR3 spans 15 residues. V lost 4 bases, J lost 2 bases, and 8 bases stayed unmatched. CDR3 sequence (DNA): TGCGCCAGCAGCACGGGACAGATAACAAACTATGGCTACACCTTC. Residues: CASSTGQITNYGYTF.

The chain uses TRBV28 and TRBJ1-2, with a weak D call TRBD1 (5 bases). This CDR3 is 17 amino acids long. CDR1 is MDHEN and CDR2 is SYDVKM in the germline V gene. Trimming pared 2 bases from V and 2 bases from J, leaving 18 bases between. CDR3 nucleotide sequence: TGTGCCAGCAGTTTAGGGCAGGGAGGGTTAGGGAACTATGGCTACACCTTC. Translated: CASSLGQGGLGNYGYTF.

The V gene is TRBV28, the J gene TRBJ2-3; D is possibly TRBD2 (6 bases). V was clipped by 8 bases and J by 4 bases, with 16 bases between them. The CDR3 has 14 residues. CDR1 and CDR2 from the germline V gene are MDHEN and SYDVKM. CDR3 amino acids: CASGDSPRSDTQYF. CDR3 bases: TGTGCCAGCGGGGACTCACCACGTTCAGATACGCAGTATTTT.

The rearrangement joins TRBV28 to TRBJ1-1; 9 bases align to TRBD1. V lost 1 base to trimming and J lost 4 bases; unmatched junction nucleotides: 7. Germline CDR1 is MDHEN and CDR2 is SYDVKM. The CDR3 is 16 residues long. CDR3 in DNA: TGTGCCAGCAGTTTATACCCGACAGGGGGGGTCACTGAAGCTTTCTTT. Translating gives CASSLYPTGGVTEAFF.

The rearrangement joins TRBV18 to TRBJ1-1, with D possibly being TRBD1 (6 bases). Germline-derived CDR1 and CDR2 are KGHSH and LQKENI. The CDR3 contains 15 residues. V dropped 3 bases and J dropped 4 bases, with 15 bases sitting between them. In nucleotides, the CDR3 is TGTGCCAGCTCACCCCTGGGGGCAGTTGGCACTGAAGCTTTCTTT. Protein sequence: CASSPLGAVGTEAFF.

V gene TRBV2 combines with J gene TRBJ2-3, with D possibly TRBD1 on 5 matching bases. Germline V lookup: CDR1 SNHLY, CDR2 FYNNEI. The CDR3 runs 15 residues. V was clipped by 6 bases and J by 0 bases, with 13 bases between them. The CDR3 loop is CASRTPGFSTDTQYF. CDR3 nucleotide sequence: TGTGCCAGCAGGACGCCAGGGTTTAGCACAGATACGCAGTATTTT.

This clone was recorded once. The chain uses TRBV5-1 and TRBJ2-1, with 13 bases fitting TRBD2. CDR3 length equals 17 residues. Unmatched junction bases numbered 5, after V lost 3 bases and J lost 2 bases. In germline, CDR1 is SGHRS, CDR2 YFSETQ. The CDR3 protein is CASSWAGTSGAYNEQFF. The CDR3 nucleotides are TGCGCCAGCAGCTGGGCGGGGACTAGCGGGGCCTACAATGAGCAGTTCTTC.

The gene calls are TRBV19 and TRBJ1-6, with D uncertain. Germline V gene data show CDR1 as LNHDA and CDR2 as SQIVND (reference sequence). Trimming removed 7 bases from V and 0 bases from J, with 7 bases in between. The CDR3 is made up of 14 amino acids. CDR3 residues: CASTYSSYNSPLHF. As DNA, the CDR3 is TGTGCCAGTACCTACAGCTCCTATAATTCACCCCTCCACTTT.

The rearrangement joins TRBV2 to TRBJ2-7; possible D gene TRBD1, 6 bases. The V gene's germline CDR1 is SNHLY and CDR2 FYNNEI. Trimming removed 7 bases from V and 2 bases from J, with 18 bases in between. This CDR3 comprises 15 residues. CDR3 amino acids: CASTGLTGRTYEQYF. The CDR3 nucleotides read TGTGCCAGCACGGGATTGACAGGACGGACCTACGAGCAGTACTTC.